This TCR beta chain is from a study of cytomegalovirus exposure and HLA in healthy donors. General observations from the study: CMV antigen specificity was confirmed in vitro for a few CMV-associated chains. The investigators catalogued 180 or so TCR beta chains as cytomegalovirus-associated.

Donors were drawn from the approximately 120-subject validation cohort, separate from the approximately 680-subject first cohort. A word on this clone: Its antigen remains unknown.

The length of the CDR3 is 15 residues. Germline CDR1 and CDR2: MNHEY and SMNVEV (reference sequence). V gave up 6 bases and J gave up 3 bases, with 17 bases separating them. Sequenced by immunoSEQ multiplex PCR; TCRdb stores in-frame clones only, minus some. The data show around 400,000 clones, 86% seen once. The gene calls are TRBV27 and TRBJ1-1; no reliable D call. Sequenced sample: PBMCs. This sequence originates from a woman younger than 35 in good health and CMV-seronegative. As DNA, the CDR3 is TGTGCCAGCAGCCCTATTGGTATACTTGACACTGAAGCTTTCTTT. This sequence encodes CASSPIGILDTEAFF.